A single TCR beta chain is shown here with its context. Germline V lookup: CDR1 MGHRA, CDR2 YSYEKL. The trim removed 0 bases at V and 1 base at J, leaving 8 bases unmatched. This CDR3 spans 19 amino acids. The data originate from a study of blood T cell repertoires in COVID-19. Study information: Italy, Spain and the United States were the sources of the convalescent and acute COVID-19 samples. The analysed material was cDNA or gDNA that came from T cells, B-cell-depleted T cells, or PBMCs.

Source study methods: Reference gene primers were amplified, and this amplification served to estimate nucleated cell counts. The table came from immunoSEQ multiplex PCR; TCRdb's copy has only in-frame clones and leaves some out. Clone size and the V and J calls come from that table; the DNA yielded D and trimming. Among approximately 130,000 clones listed, roughly 72% were seen once. The sample consisted of peripheral blood. This clonotype was obtained from a human donor in a cohort sampled during active COVID-19. The rearrangement links TRBV4-1 to TRBJ2-3, with TRBD2 identical over 12 bases. Written as DNA, the CDR3 is TGCGCCAGCAGCCAAGACCCTAGCGGGGGGGCCGGTGGCACAGATACGCAGTATTTT. The encoded protein is CASSQDPSGGAGGTDTQYF.